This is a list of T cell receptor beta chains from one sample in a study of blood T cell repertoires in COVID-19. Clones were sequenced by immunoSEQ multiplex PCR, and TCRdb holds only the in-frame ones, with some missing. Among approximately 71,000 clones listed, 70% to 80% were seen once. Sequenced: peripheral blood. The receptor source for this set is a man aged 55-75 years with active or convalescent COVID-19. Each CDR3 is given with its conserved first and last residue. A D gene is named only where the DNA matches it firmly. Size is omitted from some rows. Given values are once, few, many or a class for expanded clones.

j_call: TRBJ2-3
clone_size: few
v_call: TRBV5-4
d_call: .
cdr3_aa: CASSPETWADTQYF
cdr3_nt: TGTGCCAGCAGCCCGGAGACCTGGGCAGATACGCAGTATTTT

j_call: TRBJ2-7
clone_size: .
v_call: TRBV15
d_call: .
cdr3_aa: CATSRDLGYEQYF
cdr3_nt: TGTGCCACCAGCAGAGATCTCGGCTACGAGCAGTACTTC

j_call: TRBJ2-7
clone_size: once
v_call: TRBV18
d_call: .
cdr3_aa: CASSIQGSHEQYF
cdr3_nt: TGTGCCAGCTCAATACAGGGTTCGCACGAGCAGTACTTC

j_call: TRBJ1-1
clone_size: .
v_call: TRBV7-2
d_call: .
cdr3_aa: CASSLVESTEAFF
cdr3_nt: TGTGCCAGCAGCTTGGTAGAGAGCACTGAAGCTTTCTTT

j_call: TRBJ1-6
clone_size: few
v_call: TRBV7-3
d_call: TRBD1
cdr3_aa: CASSLTRDRDSPLHF
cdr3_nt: TGTGCCAGCAGCTTAACCCGGGACAGGGATTCACCCCTCCACTTT

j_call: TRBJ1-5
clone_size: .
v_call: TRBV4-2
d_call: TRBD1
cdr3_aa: CASSQVDREGQPQHF
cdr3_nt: TGTGCCAGCAGCCAAGTGGACAGGGAAGGACAGCCCCAGCATTTT

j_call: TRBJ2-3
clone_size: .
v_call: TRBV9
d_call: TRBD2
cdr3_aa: CASSVALAGGAQYF
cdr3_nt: TGTGCCAGCAGCGTAGCTCTAGCGGGGGGTGCGCAGTATTTT

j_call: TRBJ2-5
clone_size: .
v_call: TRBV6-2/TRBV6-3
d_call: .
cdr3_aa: CASSLTFKEPDSEQETQYF
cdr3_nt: TGTGCCAGCAGTTTGACGTTCAAGGAACCGGACAGCGAGCAAGAGACCCAGTACTTC

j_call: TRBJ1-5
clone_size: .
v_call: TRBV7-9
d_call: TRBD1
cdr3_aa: CASSLGGTGEQPQHF
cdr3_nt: TGTGCCAGCAGCTTAGGAGGGACAGGGGAACAGCCCCAGCATTTT

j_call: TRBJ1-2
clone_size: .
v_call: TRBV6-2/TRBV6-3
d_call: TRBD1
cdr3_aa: CASSADRLNYGYTF
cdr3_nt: TGTGCCAGCAGTGCGGACAGGTTAAACTATGGCTACACCTTC

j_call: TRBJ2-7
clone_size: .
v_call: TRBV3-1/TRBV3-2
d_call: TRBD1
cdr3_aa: CASGWDRDF
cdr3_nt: TGTGCCAGCGGATGGGACAGAGACTTC

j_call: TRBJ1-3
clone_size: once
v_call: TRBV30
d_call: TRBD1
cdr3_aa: CAWRRDRALSGNTIYF
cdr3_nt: TGTGCCTGGAGGCGCGACAGGGCCCTCTCTGGAAACACCATATATTTT

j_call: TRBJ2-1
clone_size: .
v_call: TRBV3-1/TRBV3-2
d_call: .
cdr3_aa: CASSLGAGNEQFF
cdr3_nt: TGTGCCAGCAGCCTGGGGGCAGGGAATGAGCAGTTCTTC

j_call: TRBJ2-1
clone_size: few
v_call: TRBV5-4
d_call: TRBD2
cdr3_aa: CASSSTSGVSDEQFF
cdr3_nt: TGTGCCAGCAGCAGTACTAGCGGGGTTAGCGATGAGCAGTTCTTC

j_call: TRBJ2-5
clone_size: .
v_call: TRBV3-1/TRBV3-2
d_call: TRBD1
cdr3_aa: CASSRGQGETQYF
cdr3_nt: TGTGCCAGCAGCCGGGGACAGGGGGAGACCCAGTACTTC

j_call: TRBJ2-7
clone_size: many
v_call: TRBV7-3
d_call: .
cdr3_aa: CASSPSGGHEQYF
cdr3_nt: TGTGCCAGCAGTCCTTCGGGGGGCCATGAGCAGTACTTC

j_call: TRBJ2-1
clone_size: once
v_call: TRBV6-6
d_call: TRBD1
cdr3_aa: CASTYAGQGDYEQFF
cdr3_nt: TGTGCCAGCACTTATGCGGGACAGGGGGACTATGAGCAGTTCTTC

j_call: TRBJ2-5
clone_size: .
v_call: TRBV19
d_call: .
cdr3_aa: CASSIDRGETQYF
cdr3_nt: TGTGCCAGTAGTATCGATCGGGGAGAGACCCAGTACTTC

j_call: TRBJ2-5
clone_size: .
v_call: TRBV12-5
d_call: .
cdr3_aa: CASGQDREETQYF
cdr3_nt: TGTGCTAGTGGTCAGGACAGAGAAGAGACCCAGTACTTC

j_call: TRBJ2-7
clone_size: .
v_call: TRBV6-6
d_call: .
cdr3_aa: CASSAAYEQYF
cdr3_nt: TGTGCCAGCAGTGCGGCCTACGAGCAGTACTTC

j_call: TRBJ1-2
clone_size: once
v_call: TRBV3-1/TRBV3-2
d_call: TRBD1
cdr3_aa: CARNWAGGYGYTF
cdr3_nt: TGTGCCAGAAATTGGGCAGGGGGATATGGCTACACCTTC

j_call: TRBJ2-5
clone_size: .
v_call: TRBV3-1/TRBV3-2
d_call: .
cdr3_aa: CASSQISGIETQYF
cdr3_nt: TGTGCCAGCAGCCAGATTTCGGGAATAGAGACCCAGTACTTC

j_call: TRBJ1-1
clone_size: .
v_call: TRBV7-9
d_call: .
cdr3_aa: CASSLFADSWVAFF
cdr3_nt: TGTGCCAGCAGCTTATTCGCGGACAGCTGGGTAGCTTTCTTT

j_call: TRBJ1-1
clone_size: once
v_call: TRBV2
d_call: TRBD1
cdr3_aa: CASSFDRANTEAFF
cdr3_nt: TGTGCCAGCAGTTTCGACAGGGCGAACACTGAAGCTTTCTTT

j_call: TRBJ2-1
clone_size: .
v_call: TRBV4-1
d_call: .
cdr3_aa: CASSQDGGRHNEQFF
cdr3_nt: TGCGCCAGCAGCCAAGACGGGGGGCGCCACAATGAGCAGTTCTTC

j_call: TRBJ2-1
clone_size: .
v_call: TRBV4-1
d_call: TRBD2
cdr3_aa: CASSQASGGIGEQFF
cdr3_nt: TGCGCCAGCAGCCAAGCGAGCGGGGGGATTGGTGAGCAGTTCTTC

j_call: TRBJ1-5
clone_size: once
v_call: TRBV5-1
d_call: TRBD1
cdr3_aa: CASSLGTGGEFGNQPQHF
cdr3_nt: TGCGCCAGCAGCTTGGGGACAGGGGGCGAGTTTGGCAATCAGCCCCAGCATTTT

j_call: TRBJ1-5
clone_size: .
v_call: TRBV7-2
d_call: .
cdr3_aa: CASSSSRQSGSNQPQHF
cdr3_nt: TGTGCCAGCAGCTCCTCGCGACAGTCTGGGAGCAATCAGCCCCAGCATTTT

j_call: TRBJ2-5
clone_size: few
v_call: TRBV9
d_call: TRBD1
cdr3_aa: CASSVGGQGAVETQYF
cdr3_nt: TGTGCCAGCAGCGTTGGGGGACAGGGGGCGGTTGAGACCCAGTACTTC

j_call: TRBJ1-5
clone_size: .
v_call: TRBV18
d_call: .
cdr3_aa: CASSQSTGHVWPQHF
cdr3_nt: TGTGCCAGCTCCCAAAGTACAGGCCACGTTTGGCCCCAGCATTTT

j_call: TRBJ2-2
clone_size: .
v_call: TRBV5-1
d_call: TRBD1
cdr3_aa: CASRLPGQWNTGELFF
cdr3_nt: TGCGCCAGCAGGCTCCCGGGACAGTGGAACACCGGGGAGCTGTTTTTT

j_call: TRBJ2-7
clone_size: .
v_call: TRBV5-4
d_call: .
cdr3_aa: CASSSSGYEQYF
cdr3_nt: TGTGCCAGCAGCTCCTCAGGTTACGAGCAGTACTTC

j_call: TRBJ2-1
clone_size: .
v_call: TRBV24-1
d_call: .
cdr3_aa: CATSDKDSVGYNEQFF
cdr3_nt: TGTGCCACCAGTGATAAGGACAGCGTGGGGTACAATGAGCAGTTCTTC

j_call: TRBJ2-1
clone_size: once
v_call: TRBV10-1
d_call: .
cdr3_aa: CASSIWGGGHNEQFF
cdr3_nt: TGCGCCAGCAGTATATGGGGAGGTGGACACAATGAGCAGTTCTTC

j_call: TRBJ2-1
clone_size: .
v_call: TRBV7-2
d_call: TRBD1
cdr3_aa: CASSFNRGDNEQFF
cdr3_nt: TGTGCCAGCAGCTTCAACAGGGGGGACAATGAGCAGTTCTTC